This T cell receptor (beta chain) was sequenced during a study of identical twins (dated by TCRdb to about 2016). Background for the entire study: To test whether fetal clonotypes persist, this study deep-sequenced TCR alpha and beta repertoires from monozygotic twins, from unrelated adults of various ages, and from cord blood. To rule out contamination, replicate twin experiments were performed at different times with different library preparation protocols. The investigation overall reported the following: Excess twin sharing in beta out-of-frame sequences was weaker because fewer shared sequences lowered the signal-to-noise ratio. Zero-insertion analyses could be partly confounded by invariant T cells such as MAIT and iNKT, although diverse VJ usage argued against such confounding for most clonotypes. Because the same donors could not be followed over many years, conclusions were based on cross-sectional statistical analysis. Compared with coincidental sharing between unrelated individuals, an excess of low generation-probability sequences was observed among out-of-frame TCR alpha sequences shared between twins. Abundant cord blood beta clonotypes had fewer insertions, young adult naive repertoires showed a similar but weaker trend, and memory repertoires showed no such trend. In monozygotic twins, out-of-frame TCR alpha sharing was systematically underestimated by recombination models, although the models agreed with sharing between unrelated individuals.

The trim is 6 bases for V and 3 bases for J, with a gap of 8 bases between the germline ends. The cysteine opens and the phenylalanine closes a CDR3 of 12 amino acids. This entry keeps only the CDR3 DNA: 36 bases, framed from base 1. In the germline V gene, CDR1 corresponds to MNHEY and CDR2 to SVGAGI. To prepare the library, 5' RACE was applied. This sample was sequenced with an Illumina HiSeq 2000. Template switching introduced a universal primer binding site; the final cDNA contained a unique molecular identifier, enabling accurate counting of TCR cDNA molecules. Specific primers in the conserved constant-segment region were used to synthesize first-strand cDNA for the TCR alpha and beta chains. Each cDNA library was double barcoded, with a SMART-Mk sample barcode plus Illumina barcodes, to control for contamination. TruSeq adapter sequences, together with Illumina sample barcodes, were added in two successive PCR steps. Sequencing of the TCR alpha and beta cDNA libraries was done on the Illumina HiSeq platform using custom primers. Per the source publication's procedure: MiGEC was used to process raw reads and extract unique molecular identifiers, and MiXCR was used to find CDR3 positions. For each individual, recombination models were inferred using an EM algorithm with the repgenHMM and IGoR tools. The analysis of shared clonotypes was done with the tcR package in R, with sharing normalized by the product of cloneset sizes. Out-of-frame nonproductive sequences were analyzed to study raw recombination free of thymic and clonal selection effects. TCRdb ran its own pipeline on the public reads, namely fastp trimming at Q25 and MiXCR clone calling, and kept in-frame beta chains. Rows with one shared CDR3 protein collapse into an entry with the most common genes and DNA. TCRdb, not the original authors, processed these V and J calls. Across this sample there are 200,000 or so distinct CDR3 sequences, with 15% seen only once. Jointly, the top ten make up roughly two fifths of the sample.

This clonotype was recorded a few times. Which antigen it targets is not known. Qualities for individual bases were not recorded, and no much larger clone is one base off. Only healthy Caucasian donors were included. Three pairs of female monozygotic twins, all aged about 18 to 30 years, made up the twin cohort. CD4+ and CD8+ T cell populations were isolated with positive isolation kits from Invitrogen. A further study also used this sample, focusing on T cells expressing NK-cell markers. From the second report: TCR beta-chain repertoires were profiled in sorted CD3+CD56+NKG2C+, CD3+CD56+NKG2C- and CD3+CD56-NKG2C+ T-cell subsets from eight donors. Among the eight sequenced donors, seven were HCMV-seropositive and one was HCMV-seronegative. To restrict sorting to alphabetaTCR-expressing T cells, an anti-gammadeltaTCR antibody was added in several experiments. In a handful of donors, the dominant CD3+CD56+NKG2C+ clonotypes ranked among the top 10 CD8+ clonotypes, making up about 1.0-8% of CD8+ T cells. Those dominant clonotypes were again the most abundant among CD3+CD56-NKG2C+ cells in a few donors, at about 25-65%. Whether the expanded NKG2C-expressing T cell clones were specific for HCMV antigens remained unclear. The study sequenced eight donors, all healthy volunteers chosen at random: three men and five women. A commercial ELISA kit detecting HCMV-specific IgG in serum was used to determine HCMV serostatus. Reads were demultiplexed and grouped by UMI with MIGEC, and clonotypes were assembled and quantified with MiTCR. To exclude erroneous sequences, only TCR cDNA sequences supported by at least two reads were retained. The tcR package was used for downstream repertoire analysis, and clonotypes were matched across fractions by CDR3 nucleotide sequence plus V segment. VDJmatch was used to annotate antigen specificity against VDJdb, with one amino acid substitution in CDR3 allowed.

The receptor's source is a young woman in good health. This chain joins TRBV6-5 to TRBJ1-1, with the D gene not confidently named. What was sequenced was CD8+ T cells sorted from blood. The CDR3 region reads CASSSGDTEAFF. The DNA sequence is given as TGTGCCAGCAGCTCTGGGGACACTGAAGCTTTCTTT.